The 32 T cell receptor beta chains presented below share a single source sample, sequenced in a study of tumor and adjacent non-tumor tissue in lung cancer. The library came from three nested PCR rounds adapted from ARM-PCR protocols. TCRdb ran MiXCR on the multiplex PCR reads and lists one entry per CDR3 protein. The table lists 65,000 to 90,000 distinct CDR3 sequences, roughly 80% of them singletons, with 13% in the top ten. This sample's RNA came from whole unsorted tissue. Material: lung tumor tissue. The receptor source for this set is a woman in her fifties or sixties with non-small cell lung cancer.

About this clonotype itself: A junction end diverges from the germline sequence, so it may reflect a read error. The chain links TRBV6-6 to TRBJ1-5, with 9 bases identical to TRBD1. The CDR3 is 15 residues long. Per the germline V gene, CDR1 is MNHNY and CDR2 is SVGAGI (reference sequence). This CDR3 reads CASRQTGGAGQPRHF. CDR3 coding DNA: TGTGCCAGCAGACAGACAGGGGGTGCAGGGCAGCCCCGGCACTTT.

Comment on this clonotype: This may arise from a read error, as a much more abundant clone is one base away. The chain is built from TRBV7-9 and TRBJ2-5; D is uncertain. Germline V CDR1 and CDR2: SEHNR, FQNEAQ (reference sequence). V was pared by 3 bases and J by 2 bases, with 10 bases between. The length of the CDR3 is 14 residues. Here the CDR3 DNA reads TGTGCCAGCAGCTTTGACGTCAGACAAGAGACCCAGTACTTC. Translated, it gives CASSFDVRQETQYF.

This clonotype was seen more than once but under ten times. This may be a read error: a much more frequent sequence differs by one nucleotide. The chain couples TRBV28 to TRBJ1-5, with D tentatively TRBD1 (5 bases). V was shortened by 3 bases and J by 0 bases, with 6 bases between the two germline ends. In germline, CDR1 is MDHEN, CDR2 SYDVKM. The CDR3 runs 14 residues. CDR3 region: CASSLGDSNQPQHF. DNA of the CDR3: TGTGCCAGCAGTTTGGGGGATAGCAATCAGCCCCAGCATTTT.

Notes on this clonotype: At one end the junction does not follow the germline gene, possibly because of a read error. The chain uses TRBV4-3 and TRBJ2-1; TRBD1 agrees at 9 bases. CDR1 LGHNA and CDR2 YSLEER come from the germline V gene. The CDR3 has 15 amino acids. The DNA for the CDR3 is TGCGCCAGCAGCCAACACAGGGGGCTAAGGAATGAGAAGTTCTTC. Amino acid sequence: CASSQHRGLRNEKFF.

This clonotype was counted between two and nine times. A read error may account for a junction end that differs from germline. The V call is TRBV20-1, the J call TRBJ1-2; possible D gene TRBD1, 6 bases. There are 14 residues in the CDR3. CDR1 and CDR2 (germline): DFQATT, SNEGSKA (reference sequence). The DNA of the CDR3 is TGCAGTGCTCACCAAATTGACATGGGACATGGTTACACCTTC. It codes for CSAHQIDMGHGYTF.

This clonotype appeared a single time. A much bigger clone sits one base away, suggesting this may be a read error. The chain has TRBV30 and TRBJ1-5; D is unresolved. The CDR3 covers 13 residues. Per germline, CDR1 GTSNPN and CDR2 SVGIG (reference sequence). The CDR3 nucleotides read TGTGCCCGGAGTCCAGCGGGATATCAGCCCCAGCATTTT. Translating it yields CARSPAGYQPQHF.

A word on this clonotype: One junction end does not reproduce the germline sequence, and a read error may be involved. For the CDR3, the DNA is TGCAGTGCTATATTGGACAGTCGAGAGACCCAGTATTTC. Encoded protein: CSAILDSRETQYF. The rearrangement uses TRBV20-1 and TRBJ2-5; D is perhaps TRBD1 (6 bases). This CDR3 has 13 amino acids. Germline V gene sequence: CDR1 DFQATT, CDR2 SNEGSKA (reference sequence).

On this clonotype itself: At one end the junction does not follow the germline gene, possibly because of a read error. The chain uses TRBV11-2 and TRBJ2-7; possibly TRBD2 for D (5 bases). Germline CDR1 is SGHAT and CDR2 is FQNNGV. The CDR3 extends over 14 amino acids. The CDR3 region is CASSFDGGFYEHYF. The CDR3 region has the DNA TGTGCTAGCAGCTTCGACGGAGGATTCTACGAGCATTACTTC.

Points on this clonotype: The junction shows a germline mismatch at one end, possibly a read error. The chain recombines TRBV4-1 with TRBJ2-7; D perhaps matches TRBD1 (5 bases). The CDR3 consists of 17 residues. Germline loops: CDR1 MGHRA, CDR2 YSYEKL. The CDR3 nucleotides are TGCGCTAGCAGCCAGTATGGGGCGAAGGCAGGAGACTACGAGCAGTACTTC. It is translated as CASSQYGAKAGDYEQYF.

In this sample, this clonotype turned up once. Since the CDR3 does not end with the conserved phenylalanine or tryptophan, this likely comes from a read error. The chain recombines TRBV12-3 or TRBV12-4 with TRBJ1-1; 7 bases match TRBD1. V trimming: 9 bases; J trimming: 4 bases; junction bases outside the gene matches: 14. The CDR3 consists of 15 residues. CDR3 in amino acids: CASSHSGGLGTEAFS. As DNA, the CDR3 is TGTGCCAGTAGCCATTCAGGGGGTTTAGGCACTGAAGCTTTCTCT.

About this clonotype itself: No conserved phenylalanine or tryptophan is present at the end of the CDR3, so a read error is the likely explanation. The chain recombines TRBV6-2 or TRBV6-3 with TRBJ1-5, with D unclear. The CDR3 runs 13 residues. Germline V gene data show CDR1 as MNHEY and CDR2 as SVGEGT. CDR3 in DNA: TGTGTCAGCCCCGGGGTAGGGTGTCAGCCCCAGCATCTT. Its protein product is CVSPGVGCQPQHL.

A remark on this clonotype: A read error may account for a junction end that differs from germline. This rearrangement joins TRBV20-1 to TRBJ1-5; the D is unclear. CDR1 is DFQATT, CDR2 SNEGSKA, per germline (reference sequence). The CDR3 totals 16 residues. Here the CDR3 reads CSVREVSGHSNQPRHF. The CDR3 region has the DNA TGCAGTGTTAGAGAAGTCTCCGGCCATAGCAATCAGCCCCGGCATTTT.

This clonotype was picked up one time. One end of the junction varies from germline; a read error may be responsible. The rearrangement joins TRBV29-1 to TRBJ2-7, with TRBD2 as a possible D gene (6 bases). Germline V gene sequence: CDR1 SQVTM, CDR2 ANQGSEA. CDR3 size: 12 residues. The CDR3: CSGGDVSYGQYF. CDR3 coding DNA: TGCAGCGGGGGGGACGTTTCCTACGGGCAGTACTTC.

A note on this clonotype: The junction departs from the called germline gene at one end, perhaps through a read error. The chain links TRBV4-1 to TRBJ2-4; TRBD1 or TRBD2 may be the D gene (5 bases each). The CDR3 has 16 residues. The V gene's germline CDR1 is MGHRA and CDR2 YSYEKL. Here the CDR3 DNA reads TGCGCCAGCAGCCAAGCACACGGGGCCGGCAAATACATTCAATACTTC. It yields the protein CASSQAHGAGKYIQYF.

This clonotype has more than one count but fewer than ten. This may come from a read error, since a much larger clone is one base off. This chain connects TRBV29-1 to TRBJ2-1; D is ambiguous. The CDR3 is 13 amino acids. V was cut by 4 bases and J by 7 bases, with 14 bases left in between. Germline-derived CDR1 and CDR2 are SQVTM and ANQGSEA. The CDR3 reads CSVGVLVPNEQFF. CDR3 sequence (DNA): TGCAGCGTTGGTGTCCTAGTCCCTAATGAGCAGTTCTTC.

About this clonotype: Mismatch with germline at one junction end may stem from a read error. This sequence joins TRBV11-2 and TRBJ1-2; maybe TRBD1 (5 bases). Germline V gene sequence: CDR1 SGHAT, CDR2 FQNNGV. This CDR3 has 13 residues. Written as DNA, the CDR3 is TGTTCCAGTAGTTTAGATATGGGGGATGGCTACACCTTC. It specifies CSSSLDMGDGYTF.

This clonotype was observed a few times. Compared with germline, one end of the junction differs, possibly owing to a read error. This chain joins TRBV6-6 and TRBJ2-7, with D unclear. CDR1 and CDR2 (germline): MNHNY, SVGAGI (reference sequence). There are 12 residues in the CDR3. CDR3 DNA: TGTGCCAGCGGTTACTCCACCCTCGAGCAATACTTC. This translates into CASGYSTLEQYF.

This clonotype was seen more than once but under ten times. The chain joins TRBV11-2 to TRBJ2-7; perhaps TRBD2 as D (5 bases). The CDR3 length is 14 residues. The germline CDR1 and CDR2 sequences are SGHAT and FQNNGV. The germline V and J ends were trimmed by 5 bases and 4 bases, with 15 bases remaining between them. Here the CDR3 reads CASSIASGMYEQYF. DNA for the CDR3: TGTGCCAGCAGCATAGCGAGTGGGATGTACGAGCAGTACTTC.

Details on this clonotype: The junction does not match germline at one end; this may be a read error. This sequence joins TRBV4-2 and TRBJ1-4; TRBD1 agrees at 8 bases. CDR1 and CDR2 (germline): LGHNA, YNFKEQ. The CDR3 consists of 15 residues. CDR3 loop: CASNQVQGAGERLLF. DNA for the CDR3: TGTGCCAGCAATCAAGTCCAGGGGGCCGGGGAAAGACTGTTATTT.

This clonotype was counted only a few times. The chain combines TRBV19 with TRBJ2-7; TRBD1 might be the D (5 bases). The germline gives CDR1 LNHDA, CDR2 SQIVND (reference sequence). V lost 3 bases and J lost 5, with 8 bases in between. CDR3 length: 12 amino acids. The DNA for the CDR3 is TGTGCCAGTAGTATCTTGGGGCACGAGCAGTACTTC. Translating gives CASSILGHEQYF.

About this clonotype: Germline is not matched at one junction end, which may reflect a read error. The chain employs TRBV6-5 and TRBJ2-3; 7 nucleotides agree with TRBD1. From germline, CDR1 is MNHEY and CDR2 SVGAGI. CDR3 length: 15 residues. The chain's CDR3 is CASSRTGKDTDTHYF. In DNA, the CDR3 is TGTGCGAGCAGCCGGACAGGAAAGGACACAGATACGCACTATTTT.

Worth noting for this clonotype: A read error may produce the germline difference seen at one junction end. The CDR3 nucleotides are TGTGCCAGCAGCGATAGGGGGAAGAGGACAGATACACAGTATTTT. Translated: CASSDRGKRTDTQYF. The gene calls are TRBV9 and TRBJ2-3; D might be TRBD1 (6 bases). The CDR3 loop spans 15 amino acids. The germline V gene encodes CDR1 SGDLS and CDR2 YYNGEE.

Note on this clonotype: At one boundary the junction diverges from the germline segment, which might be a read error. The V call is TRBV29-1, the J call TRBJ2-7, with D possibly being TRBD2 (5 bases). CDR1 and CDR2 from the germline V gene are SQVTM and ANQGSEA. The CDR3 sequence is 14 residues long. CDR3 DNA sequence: TGCAGCGTTGTTCTAGCTGGAGTTTTCTACGAACAGTACTTC. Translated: CSVVLAGVFYEQYF.

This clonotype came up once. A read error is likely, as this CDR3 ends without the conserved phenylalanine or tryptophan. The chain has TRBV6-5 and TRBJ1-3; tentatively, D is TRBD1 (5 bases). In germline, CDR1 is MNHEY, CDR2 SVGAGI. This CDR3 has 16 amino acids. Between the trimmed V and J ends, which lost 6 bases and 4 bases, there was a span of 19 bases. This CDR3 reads CASSRRGGSVGNTIYY. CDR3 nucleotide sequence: TGTGCCAGCAGCAGACGGGGGGGATCCGTAGGAAACACCATATATTAT.

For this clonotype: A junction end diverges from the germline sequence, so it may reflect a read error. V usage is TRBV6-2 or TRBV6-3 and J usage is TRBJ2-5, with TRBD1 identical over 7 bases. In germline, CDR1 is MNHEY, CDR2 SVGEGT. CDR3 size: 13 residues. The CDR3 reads CASRNRGMETQYF. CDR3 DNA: TGTGCCAGCAGGAACAGGGGTATGGAGACCCAATACTTC.

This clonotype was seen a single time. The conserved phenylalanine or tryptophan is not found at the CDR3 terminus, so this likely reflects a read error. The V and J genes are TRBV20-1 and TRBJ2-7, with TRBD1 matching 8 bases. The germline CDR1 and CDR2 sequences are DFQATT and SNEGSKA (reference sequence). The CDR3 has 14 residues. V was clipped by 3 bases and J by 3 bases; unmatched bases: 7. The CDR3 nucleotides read TGCAGTGCTAGTAGTGGGGGGACAGGCTACGAGCAGTACATC. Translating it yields CSASSGGTGYEQYI.

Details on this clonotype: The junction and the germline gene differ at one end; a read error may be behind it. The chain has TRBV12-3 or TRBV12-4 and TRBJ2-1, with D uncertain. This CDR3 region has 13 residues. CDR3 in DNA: TGTGCCAACAGTATATCGGCCGGGAATGAGCAGTTCTTC. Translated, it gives CANSISAGNEQFF.

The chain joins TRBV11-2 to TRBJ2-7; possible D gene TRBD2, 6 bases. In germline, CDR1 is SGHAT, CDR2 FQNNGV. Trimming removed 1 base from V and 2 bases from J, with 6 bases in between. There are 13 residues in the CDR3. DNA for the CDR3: TGTGCCAGCAGCTTAGGCGGGACCTACGAGCAGTACTTC. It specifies CASSLGGTYEQYF.

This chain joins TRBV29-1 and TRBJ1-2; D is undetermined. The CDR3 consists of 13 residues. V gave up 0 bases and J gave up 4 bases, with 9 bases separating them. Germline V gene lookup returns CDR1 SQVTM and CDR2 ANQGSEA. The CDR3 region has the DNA TGCAGCGTTGAAGATGGTCGCTGCTATGGCTACACCTTC. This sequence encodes CSVEDGRCYGYTF.

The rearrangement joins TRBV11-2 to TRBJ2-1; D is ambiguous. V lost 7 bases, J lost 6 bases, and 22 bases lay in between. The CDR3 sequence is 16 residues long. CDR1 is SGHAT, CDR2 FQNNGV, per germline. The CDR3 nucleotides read TGTGCCAGCACCATATACGCCAGTTATGCCCCCAATGAGCAGTTCTTC. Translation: CASTIYASYAPNEQFF.

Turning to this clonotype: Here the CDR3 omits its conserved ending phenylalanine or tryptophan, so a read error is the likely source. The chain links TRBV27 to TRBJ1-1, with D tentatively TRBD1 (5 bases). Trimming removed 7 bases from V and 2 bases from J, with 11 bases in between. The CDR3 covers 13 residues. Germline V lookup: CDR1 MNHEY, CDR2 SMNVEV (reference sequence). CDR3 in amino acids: CASKGQGNTEAFI. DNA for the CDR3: TGTGCCAGCAAGGGCCAGGGAAACACTGAAGCTTTCATT.

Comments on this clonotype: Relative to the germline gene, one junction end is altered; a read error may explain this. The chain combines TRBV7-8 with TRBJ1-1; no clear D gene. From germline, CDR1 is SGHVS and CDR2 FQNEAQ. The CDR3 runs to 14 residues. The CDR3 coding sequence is TGTACCAGCAGCATAGATTTGTTGGAGACTGAAGCTTTCTTT. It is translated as CTSSIDLLETEAFF.